Listed here are 19 T cell receptor beta chains from one sample, sequenced in a study of OX40 agonist ivuxolimab in advanced cancers. Generated by immunoSEQ multiplex PCR, the TCRdb table keeps only in-frame clones and is missing some. The sample consists of some 67,000 clones, less than 85% of them appearing once. The sample was CD4+ or CD8+ T cells sorted from blood, taken in a trial of the OX40 agonist ivuxolimab. The receptors were gathered from an adult with an advanced solid tumor such as melanoma, head and neck, liver or kidney cancer.

The V gene is TRBV19, the J gene TRBJ1-2, with D perhaps TRBD1 (5 bases). CDR3 size: 13 residues. Trimming stripped 9 bases from V and 6 bases from J, with 17 bases between. Germline lookup yields CDR1 LNHDA and CDR2 SQIVND (reference sequence). CDR3 sequence (DNA): TGTGCCAGCCATGGGGGGGTTAGGGATGGCTACACCTTC. Its translation is CASHGGVRDGYTF.

This chain uses TRBV7-9 with TRBJ2-2; weak D call: TRBD2 (6 bases). Germline V CDR1 and CDR2: SEHNR, FQNEAQ (reference sequence). The ends were cut back, 4 bases at V and 6 bases at J, with 15 bases in the middle. The CDR3 loop spans 15 amino acids. The CDR3 bases are TGTGCCAGCAGCTCGGGACTGCCCCCCCCCGGGGAGCTGTTTTTT. It specifies CASSSGLPPPGELFF.

The chain is built from TRBV27 and TRBJ1-1; possibly TRBD1 for D (6 bases). The germline V and J ends were trimmed by 7 bases and 0 bases, with 24 bases remaining between them. CDR3 length: 18 residues. Germline CDR1 is MNHEY and CDR2 is SMNVEV (reference sequence). The DNA of the CDR3 is TGTGCCAGCATTAGAAGGGGGGGGCAAGATCTAATGAACACTGAAGCTTTCTTT. The encoded protein is CASIRRGGQDLMNTEAFF.

The chain employs TRBV7-9 and TRBJ2-7, with TRBD2 matching over 13 bases. The trim removed 4 bases at V and 3 bases at J, leaving 3 bases unmatched. Germline assignment: CDR1 SEHNR and CDR2 FQNEAQ (reference sequence). The CDR3 totals 15 residues. The CDR3 reads CASSSGTSGNYEQYF. DNA for the CDR3: TGTGCCAGCAGCTCCGGGACTAGCGGGAACTACGAGCAGTACTTC.

The J gene is TRBJ2-1, the V gene TRBV29-1; 12 nucleotides line up with TRBD1. This CDR3 comprises 14 residues. Germline CDR1 and CDR2: SQVTM and ANQGSEA. The ends lost 6 bases at V and 5 bases at J; junction bases unmatched: 5. The CDR3 is CSVGQGALDNEQFF. The CDR3 DNA is TGCAGCGTGGGACAGGGGGCCCTGGACAATGAGCAGTTCTTC.

The J gene is TRBJ1-4, the V gene TRBV5-1; a weak D match, TRBD1 (6 bases). Germline lookup yields CDR1 SGHRS and CDR2 YFSETQ. Trimming took off 2 bases at V and 8 bases at J, with 13 bases between the two ends. The CDR3 runs 14 residues. CDR3 DNA: TGCGCCAGCAGCTTACAGGGTCCCCCAGAAAAACTGTTTTTT. Amino acids: CASSLQGPPEKLFF. Variable domain in full (rest from reference TRBV5-1 and TRBJ1-4): KAGVTQTPRYLIKTRGQQVTLSCSPISGHRSVSWYQQTPGQGLQFLFEYFSETQRNKGNFPGRFSGRQFSNSRSEMNVSTLELGDSALYLCASSLQGPPEKLFFGSGTQLSVL.

V usage is TRBV7-2 and J usage is TRBJ2-3; 8 bases fit TRBD2. Germline loops: CDR1 SGHTA, CDR2 FQGNSA. CDR3 length equals 15 residues. V shed 1 base, J shed 5 bases, and the junction held 5 bases outside the gene matches. The CDR3 DNA reads TGTGCCAGCAGCTTAGTCGGGGGGGTCGTAGATACGCAGTATTTT. As protein: CASSLVGGVVDTQYF.

This chain links TRBV27 with TRBJ2-5, with TRBD1 identical over 7 bases. Germline trimming cut 2 bases from V and 3 bases from J; bases unmatched to any gene: 3. CDR1 MNHEY and CDR2 SMNVEV come from the germline V gene (reference sequence). This CDR3 spans 14 amino acids. The CDR3 DNA reads as TGTGCCAGCAGTTTAGGGACAGCAAAAGAGACCCAGTACTTC. Amino acid sequence: CASSLGTAKETQYF.

The chain carries TRBV30 and TRBJ2-1, with 7 bases fitting TRBD2. Germline CDR1 reads GTSNPN; CDR2 reads SVGIG (reference sequence). V was clipped by 4 bases and J by 7 bases; unmatched bases: 7. The CDR3 length is 13 residues. The CDR3 reads CAWTTLGGNEQFF. DNA of the CDR3: TGTGCCTGGACCACCCTCGGGGGGAATGAGCAGTTCTTC.

This clone is a singleton in its sample. The rearrangement joins TRBV30 to TRBJ2-7; perhaps D is TRBD1 or TRBD2 (7 bases each). Germline loops: CDR1 GTSNPN, CDR2 SVGIG (reference sequence). Trimming cost V 3 bases and J 2 bases, with 11 bases left between them. The CDR3 is 13 amino acids. The CDR3, as DNA: TGTGCCTGGAGGCAGGGGGGGCCCTACGAGCAGTACTTC. This encodes CAWRQGGPYEQYF.

J is TRBJ1-1 and V is TRBV6-5; D is uncertain. CDR1 MNHEY and CDR2 SVGAGI come from the germline V gene. V lost 2 bases and J 6 bases, leaving 10 bases between the germline ends. The length of the CDR3 is 13 residues. CDR3: CASSYTFGAEAFF. The CDR3 bases are TGTGCCAGCAGTTACACATTCGGGGCTGAAGCTTTCTTT.

V is TRBV7-9 and J is TRBJ2-7; possible D gene TRBD1, 6 bases. Trimming took 5 bases from V and 0 from J, leaving 14 bases between them. The CDR3 consists of 15 residues. CDR1 is SEHNR and CDR2 is FQNEAQ in the germline V gene (reference sequence). This CDR3 reads CASSKTGTLSYEQYF. The CDR3 bases are TGTGCCAGCAGCAAAACAGGGACCCTCTCCTACGAGCAGTACTTC.

This clone was detected only once. The chain carries TRBV28 and TRBJ1-4; D gene ambiguous. The CDR3 runs to 16 residues. Germline-derived CDR1 and CDR2 are MDHEN and SYDVKM. Trimming shortened V by 5 bases and J by 0 bases, and 13 bases separated the two germline ends. CDR3 nucleotide sequence: TGTGCCAGCAGTCCCCCCCGGGGTTCAACTAATGAAAAACTGTTTTTT. This encodes CASSPPRGSTNEKLFF.

This clone was seen more than once but under ten times. The rearrangement links TRBV7-8 to TRBJ2-1; either TRBD1 or TRBD2 may fit D (5 bases each). This CDR3 has 16 residues. Trimming took off 2 bases at V and 3 bases at J, with 14 bases between the two ends. Germline values: CDR1 SGHVS, CDR2 FQNEAQ. The CDR3 loop is CASSLQGPRDYNEQFF. CDR3 nucleotide sequence: TGTGCCAGCAGCTTACAGGGACCTAGGGACTACAATGAGCAGTTCTTC.

The V call is TRBV28, the J call TRBJ2-4, with D unresolved. Deletions cut 2 bases from V and 1 base from J, with 15 bases between. This CDR3 region has 17 residues. The germline gives CDR1 MDHEN, CDR2 SYDVKM. For the CDR3, the DNA is TGTGCCAGCAGTTTAATCGCCAGGACGATCGCCAAAAACATTCAGTACTTC. It specifies CASSLIARTIAKNIQYF.

CDR3: CASSLSGPYSYEQYF. The DNA for the CDR3 is TGTGCCAGCAGCTTAAGCGGGCCTTACTCCTACGAGCAGTACTTC. The chain employs TRBV7-2 and TRBJ2-7; D perhaps matches TRBD2 (6 bases). The CDR3 totals 15 residues. CDR1 and CDR2 from the germline V gene are SGHTA and FQGNSA. The V end was cut by 2 bases, the J end by 0 bases, with 11 bases between.

V usage is TRBV5-5 and J usage is TRBJ2-5; D gene uncertain. CDR1 and CDR2 (germline): SGHKS, YYEKEE (reference sequence). This CDR3 contains 14 residues. The V gene lost 0 bases and the J gene lost 4 bases, with 10 bases spanning the gap. CDR3 region: CASSLVASVETQYF. The CDR3 region has the DNA TGTGCCAGCAGCTTGGTGGCCAGTGTAGAGACCCAGTACTTC. Variable domain in full (rest from reference TRBV5-5 and TRBJ2-5): DAGVTQSPTHLIKTRGQQVTLRCSPISGHKSVSWYQQVLGQGPQFIFQYYEKEERGRGNFPDRFSARQFPNYSSELNVNALLLGDSALYLCASSLVASVETQYFGPGTRLLVL.

This chain joins TRBV7-2 and TRBJ2-1; a weak D match, TRBD1 (6 bases). Germline V gene lookup returns CDR1 SGHTA and CDR2 FQGNSA. The ends were cut back, 5 bases at V and 7 bases at J, with 24 bases in the middle. This CDR3 region has 17 residues. The CDR3 protein is CASSGRGRGGLWNEQFF. The CDR3 nucleotides read TGTGCCAGCAGCGGTAGAGGGAGAGGGGGTTTATGGAATGAGCAGTTCTTC. Supplemented by reference TRBV7-2 and TRBJ2-1, the full variable domain reads GAGVSQSPSNKVTEKGKDVELRCDPISGHTALYWYRQSLGQGLEFLIYFQGNSAPDKSGLPSDRFSAERTGGSVSTLTIQRTQQEDSAVYLCASSGRGRGGLWNEQFFGPGTRLTVL.

V is TRBV4-3 and J is TRBJ2-3; TRBD2 might be the D (7 bases). The V end was cut by 4 bases, the J end by 2 bases, with 16 bases between. The CDR3 runs to 16 residues. The germline gives CDR1 LGHNA, CDR2 YSLEER. The CDR3, as DNA: TGCGCCAGCAGCCCCACCAAGGGGGGGACCACAGATACGCAGTATTTT. Translating it yields CASSPTKGGTTDTQYF.